This T cell receptor (beta chain) was sequenced for a study of shared clonotypes between healthy human individuals. The CDR3 loop spans 13 amino acids. The V end was cut by 1 base, the J end by 8 bases, with 9 bases between. The germline V gene has CDR1 SGHVS and CDR2 FQNEAQ. Assay used: immunoSEQ multiplex PCR; TCRdb lists only in-frame clones, some missing. The sample consists of around 2.5 million clones, approximately 94% of them appearing once. Study-wide results and caveats: Only blood was sampled, and tissue TCR repertoires likely differ from blood ones.

With respect to this clone: Its antigen is not known.

The sample consisted of naive CD4+ T cells from PBMCs. The subset is: CD45RA+ positively selected. This TCR was sampled from a man aged 18 to 30 in good health. Some clones in this sample may be carry-over from other donors' samples. The chain recombines TRBV7-8 with TRBJ2-4; D is uncertain. DNA for the CDR3: TGTGCCAGCAGCTTAGAATATTTGGACATTCAGTACTTC. Its translation is CASSLEYLDIQYF.